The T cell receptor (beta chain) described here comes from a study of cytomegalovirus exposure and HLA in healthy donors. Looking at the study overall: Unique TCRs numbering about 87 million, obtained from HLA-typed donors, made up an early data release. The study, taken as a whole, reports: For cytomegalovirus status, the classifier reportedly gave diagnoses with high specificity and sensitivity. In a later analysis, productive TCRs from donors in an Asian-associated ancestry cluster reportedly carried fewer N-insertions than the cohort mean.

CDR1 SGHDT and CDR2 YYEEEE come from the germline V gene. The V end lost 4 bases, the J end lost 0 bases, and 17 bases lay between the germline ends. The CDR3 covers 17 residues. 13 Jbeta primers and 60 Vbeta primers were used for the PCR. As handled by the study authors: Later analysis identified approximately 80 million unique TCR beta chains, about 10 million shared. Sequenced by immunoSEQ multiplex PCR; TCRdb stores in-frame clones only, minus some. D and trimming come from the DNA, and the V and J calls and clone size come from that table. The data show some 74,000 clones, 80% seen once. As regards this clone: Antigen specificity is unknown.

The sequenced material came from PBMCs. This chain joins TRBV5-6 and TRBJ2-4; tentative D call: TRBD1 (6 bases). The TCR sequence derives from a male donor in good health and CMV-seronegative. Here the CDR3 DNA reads TGTGCCAGCAGCCCCTATGAAGACAGGATAGCCAAAAACATTCAGTACTTC. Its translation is CASSPYEDRIAKNIQYF.